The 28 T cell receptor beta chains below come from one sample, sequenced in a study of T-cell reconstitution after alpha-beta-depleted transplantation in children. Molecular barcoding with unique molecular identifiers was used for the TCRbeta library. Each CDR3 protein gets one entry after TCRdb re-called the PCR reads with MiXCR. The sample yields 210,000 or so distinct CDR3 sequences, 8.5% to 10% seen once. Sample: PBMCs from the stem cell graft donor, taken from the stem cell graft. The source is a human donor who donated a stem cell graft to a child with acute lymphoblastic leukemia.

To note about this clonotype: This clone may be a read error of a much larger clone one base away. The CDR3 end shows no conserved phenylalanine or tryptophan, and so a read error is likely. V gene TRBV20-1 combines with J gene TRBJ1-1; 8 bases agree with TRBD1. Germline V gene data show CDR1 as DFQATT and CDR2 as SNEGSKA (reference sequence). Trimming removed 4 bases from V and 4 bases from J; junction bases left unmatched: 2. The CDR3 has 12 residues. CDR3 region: CSANTGGTEAFS. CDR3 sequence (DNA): TGCAGTGCTAATACAGGGGGCACTGAAGCTTTCTCT.

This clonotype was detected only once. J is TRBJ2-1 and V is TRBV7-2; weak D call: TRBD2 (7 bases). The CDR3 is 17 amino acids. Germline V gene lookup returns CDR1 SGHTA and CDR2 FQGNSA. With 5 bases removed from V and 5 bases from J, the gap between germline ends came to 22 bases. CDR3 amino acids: CTSSPPLEGGRDNEQFF. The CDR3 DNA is TGTACCAGCAGCCCACCCTTGGAGGGGGGGCGGGACAATGAGCAGTTCTTC.

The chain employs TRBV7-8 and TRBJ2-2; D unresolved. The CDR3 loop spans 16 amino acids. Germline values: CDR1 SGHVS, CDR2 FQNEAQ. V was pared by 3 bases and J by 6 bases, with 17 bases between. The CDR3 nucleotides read TGTGCCAGCAGCTTTCTTACGAACACCCGACCCGGGGAGCTGTTTTTT. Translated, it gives CASSFLTNTRPGELFF.

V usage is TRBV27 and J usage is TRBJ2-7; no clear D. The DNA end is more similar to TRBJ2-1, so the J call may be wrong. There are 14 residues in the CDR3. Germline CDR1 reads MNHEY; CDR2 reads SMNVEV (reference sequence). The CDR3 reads CASSRTVLGGEQFF. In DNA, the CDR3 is TGTGCCAGCAGCCGGACCGTTCTCGGCGGCGAGCAGTTCTTC.

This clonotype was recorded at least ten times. The DNA for the CDR3 is TGTGCCAGCAGCATTGTAGGACGGTTGAACACTGAAGCTTTCTTT. This sequence encodes CASSIVGRLNTEAFF. The chain combines TRBV7-9 with TRBJ1-1; no clear D gene. The CDR3 covers 15 residues. Germline V CDR1 and CDR2: SEHNR, FQNEAQ (reference sequence). Trimming stripped 5 bases from V and 0 bases from J, with 13 bases between.

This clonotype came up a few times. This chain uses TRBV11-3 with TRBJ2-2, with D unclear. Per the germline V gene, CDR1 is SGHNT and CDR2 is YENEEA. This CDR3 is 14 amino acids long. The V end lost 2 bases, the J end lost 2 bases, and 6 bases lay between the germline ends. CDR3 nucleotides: TGTGCCAGCAGCTTATACAGAAACACCGGGGAGCTGTTTTTT. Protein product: CASSLYRNTGELFF.

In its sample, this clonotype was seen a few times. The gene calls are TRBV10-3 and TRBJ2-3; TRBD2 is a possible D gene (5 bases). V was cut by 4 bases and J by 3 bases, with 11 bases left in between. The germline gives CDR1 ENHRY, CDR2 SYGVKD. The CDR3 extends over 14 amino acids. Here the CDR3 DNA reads TGTGCCATCAGTGGTCTCGGAGGTACAGATACGCAGTATTTT. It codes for CAISGLGGTDTQYF.

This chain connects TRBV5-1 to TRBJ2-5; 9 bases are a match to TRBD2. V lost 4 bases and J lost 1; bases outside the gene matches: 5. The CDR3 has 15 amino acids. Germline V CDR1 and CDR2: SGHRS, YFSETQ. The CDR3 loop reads CASSASGVLQETQYF. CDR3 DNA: TGCGCCAGCAGCGCTAGCGGGGTCCTCCAAGAGACCCAGTACTTC.

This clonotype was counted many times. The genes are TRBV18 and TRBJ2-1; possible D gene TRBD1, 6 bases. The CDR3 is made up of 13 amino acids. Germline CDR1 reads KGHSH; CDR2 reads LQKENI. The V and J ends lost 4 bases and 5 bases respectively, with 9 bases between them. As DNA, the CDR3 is TGTGCCAGCTCACAACAGGGTGACAATGAGCAGTTCTTC. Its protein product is CASSQQGDNEQFF.

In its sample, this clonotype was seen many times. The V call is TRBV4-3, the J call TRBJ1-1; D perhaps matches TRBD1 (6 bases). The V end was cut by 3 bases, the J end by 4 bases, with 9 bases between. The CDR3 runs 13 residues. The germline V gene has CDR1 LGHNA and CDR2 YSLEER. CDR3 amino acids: CASSHTGSTEAFF. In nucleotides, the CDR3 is TGCGCCAGCAGCCATACAGGGTCCACTGAAGCTTTCTTT.

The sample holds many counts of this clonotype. CDR3 DNA: TGTGCCACCAGAACAAAGGGCAATGAGCAGTTCTTC. The encoded protein is CATRTKGNEQFF. The chain couples TRBV30 to TRBJ2-1, with D unclear. Germline V gives CDR1 GTSNPN, CDR2 SVGIG (reference sequence). The CDR3 is 12 amino acids. Between the trimmed V and J ends, which lost 8 bases and 6 bases, there was a span of 14 bases.

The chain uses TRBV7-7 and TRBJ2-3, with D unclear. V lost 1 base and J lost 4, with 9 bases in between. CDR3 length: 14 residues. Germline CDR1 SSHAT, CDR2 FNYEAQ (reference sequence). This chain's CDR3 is CASSLELTADTQYF. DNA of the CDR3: TGTGCCAGCAGCTTAGAGCTCACCGCAGATACGCAGTATTTT.

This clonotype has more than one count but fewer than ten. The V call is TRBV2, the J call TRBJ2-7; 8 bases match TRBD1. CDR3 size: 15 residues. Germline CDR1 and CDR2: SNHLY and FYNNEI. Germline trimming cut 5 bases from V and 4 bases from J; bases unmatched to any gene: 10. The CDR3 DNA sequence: TGTGCCAGCAGTTCCAGGGCAGGGGGCGAGTACGAGCAGTACTTC. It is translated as CASSSRAGGEYEQYF.

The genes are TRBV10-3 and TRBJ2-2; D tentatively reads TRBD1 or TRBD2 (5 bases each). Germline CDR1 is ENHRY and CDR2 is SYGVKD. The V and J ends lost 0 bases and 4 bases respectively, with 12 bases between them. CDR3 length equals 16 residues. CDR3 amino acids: CAISESGGSRTGELFF. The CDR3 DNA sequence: TGTGCCATCAGTGAGTCTGGGGGTTCTCGCACCGGGGAGCTGTTTTTT.

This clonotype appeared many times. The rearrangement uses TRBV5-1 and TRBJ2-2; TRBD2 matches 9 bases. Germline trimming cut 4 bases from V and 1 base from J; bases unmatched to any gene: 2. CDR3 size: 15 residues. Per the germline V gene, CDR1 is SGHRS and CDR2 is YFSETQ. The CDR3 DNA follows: TGCGCCAGCAGCCAACTAGCGGGGAACACCGGGGAGCTGTTTTTT. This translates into CASSQLAGNTGELFF. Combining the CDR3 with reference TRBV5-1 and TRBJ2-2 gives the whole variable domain KAGVTQTPRYLIKTRGQQVTLSCSPISGHRSVSWYQQTPGQGLQFLFEYFSETQRNKGNFPGRFSGRQFSNSRSEMNVSTLELGDSALYLCASSQLAGNTGELFFGEGSRLTVL.

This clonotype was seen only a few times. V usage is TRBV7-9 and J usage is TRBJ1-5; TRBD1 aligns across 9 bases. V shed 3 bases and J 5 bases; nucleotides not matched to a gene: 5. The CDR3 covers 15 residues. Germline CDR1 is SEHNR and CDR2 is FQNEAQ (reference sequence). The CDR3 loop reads CASSLGDRDHQPQHF. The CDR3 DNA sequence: TGTGCCAGCAGCTTGGGGGACAGGGACCATCAGCCCCAGCATTTT.

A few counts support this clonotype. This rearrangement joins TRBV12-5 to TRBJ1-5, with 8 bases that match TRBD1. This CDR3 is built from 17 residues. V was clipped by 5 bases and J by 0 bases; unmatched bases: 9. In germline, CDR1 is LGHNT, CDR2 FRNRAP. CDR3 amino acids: CASGQNPTGVSNQPQHF. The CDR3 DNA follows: TGTGCTAGTGGTCAAAACCCGACAGGGGTTAGCAATCAGCCCCAGCATTTT.

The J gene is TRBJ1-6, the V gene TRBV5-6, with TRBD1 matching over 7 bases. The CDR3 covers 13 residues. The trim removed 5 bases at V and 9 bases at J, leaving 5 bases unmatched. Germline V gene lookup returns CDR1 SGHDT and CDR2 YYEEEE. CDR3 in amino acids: CASSWDSFSPLHF. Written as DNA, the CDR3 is TGTGCCAGCAGTTGGGACAGCTTTTCACCCCTCCACTTT.

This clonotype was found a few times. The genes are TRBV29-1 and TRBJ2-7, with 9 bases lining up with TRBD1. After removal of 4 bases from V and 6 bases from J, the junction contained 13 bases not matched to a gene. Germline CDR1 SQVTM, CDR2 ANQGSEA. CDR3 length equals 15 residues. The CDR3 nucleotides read TGCAGCGTTGGTTCCACCGGGACAGGGCCCGTCGAGCAGTACTTC. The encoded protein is CSVGSTGTGPVEQYF.

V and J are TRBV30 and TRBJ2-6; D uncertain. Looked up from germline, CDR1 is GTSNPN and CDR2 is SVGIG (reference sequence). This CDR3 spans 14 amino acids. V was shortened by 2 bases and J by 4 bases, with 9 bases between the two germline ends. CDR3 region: CAWSWTEGANVLTF. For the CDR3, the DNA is TGTGCCTGGAGTTGGACGGAAGGGGCCAACGTCCTGACTTTC.

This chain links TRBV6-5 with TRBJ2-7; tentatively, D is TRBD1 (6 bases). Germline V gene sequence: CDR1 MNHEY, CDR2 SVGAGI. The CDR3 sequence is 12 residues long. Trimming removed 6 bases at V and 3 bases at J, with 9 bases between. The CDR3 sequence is CASRKQGYEQYF. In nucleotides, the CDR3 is TGTGCCAGCAGAAAACAGGGCTACGAGCAGTACTTC.

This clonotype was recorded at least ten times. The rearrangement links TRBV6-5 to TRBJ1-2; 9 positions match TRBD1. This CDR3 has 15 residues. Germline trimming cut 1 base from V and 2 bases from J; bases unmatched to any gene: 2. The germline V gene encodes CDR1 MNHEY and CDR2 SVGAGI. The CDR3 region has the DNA TGTGCCAGCAGTTACTTGACAGGGGGGAACTATGGCTACACCTTC. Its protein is CASSYLTGGNYGYTF.

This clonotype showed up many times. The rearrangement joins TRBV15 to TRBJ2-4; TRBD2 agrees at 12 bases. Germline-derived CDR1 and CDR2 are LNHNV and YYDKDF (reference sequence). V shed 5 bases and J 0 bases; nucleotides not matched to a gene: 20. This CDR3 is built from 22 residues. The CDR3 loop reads CATSVRLAGDVRELEAKNIQYF. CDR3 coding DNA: TGTGCCACCAGCGTAAGACTAGCGGGGGACGTCCGGGAGTTGGAAGCCAAAAACATTCAGTACTTC. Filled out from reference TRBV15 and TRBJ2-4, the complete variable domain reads DAMVIQNPRYQVTQFGKPVTLSCSQTLNHNVMYWYQQKSSQAPKLLFHYYDKDFNNEADTPDNFQSRRPNTSFCFLDIRSPGLGDTAMYLCATSVRLAGDVRELEAKNIQYFGAGTRLSVL.

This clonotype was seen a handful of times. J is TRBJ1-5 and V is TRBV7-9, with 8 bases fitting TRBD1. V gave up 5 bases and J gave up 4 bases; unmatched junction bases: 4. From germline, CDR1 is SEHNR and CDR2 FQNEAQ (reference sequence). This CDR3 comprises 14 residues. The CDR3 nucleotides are TGTGCCAGCAGCCTGGACAGGGCTAATCAGCCCCAGCATTTT. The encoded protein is CASSLDRANQPQHF.

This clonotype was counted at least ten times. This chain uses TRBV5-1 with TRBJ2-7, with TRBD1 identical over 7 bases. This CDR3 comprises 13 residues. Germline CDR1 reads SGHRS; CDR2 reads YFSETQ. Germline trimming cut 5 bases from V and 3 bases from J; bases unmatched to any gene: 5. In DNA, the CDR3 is TGCGCCAGCAGAGAGGGGGCGAACTACGAGCAGTACTTC. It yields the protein CASREGANYEQYF. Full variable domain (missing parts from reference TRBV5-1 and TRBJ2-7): KAGVTQTPRYLIKTRGQQVTLSCSPISGHRSVSWYQQTPGQGLQFLFEYFSETQRNKGNFPGRFSGRQFSNSRSEMNVSTLELGDSALYLCASREGANYEQYFGPGTRLTVT.

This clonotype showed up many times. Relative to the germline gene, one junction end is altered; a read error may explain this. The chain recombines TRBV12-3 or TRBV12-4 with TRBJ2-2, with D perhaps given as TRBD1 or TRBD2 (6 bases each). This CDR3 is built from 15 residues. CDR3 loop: CASRMGGRQVGKLFF. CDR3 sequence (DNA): TGTGCCAGCAGGATGGGGGGCAGGCAGGTCGGGAAGCTGTTTTTT.

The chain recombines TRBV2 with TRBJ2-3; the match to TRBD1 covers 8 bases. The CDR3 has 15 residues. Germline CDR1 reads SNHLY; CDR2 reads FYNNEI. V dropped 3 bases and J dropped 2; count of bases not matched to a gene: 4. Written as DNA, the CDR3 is TGTGCCAGCAGTGATAGGACAGGGCCCACAGATACGCAGTATTTT. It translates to CASSDRTGPTDTQYF.

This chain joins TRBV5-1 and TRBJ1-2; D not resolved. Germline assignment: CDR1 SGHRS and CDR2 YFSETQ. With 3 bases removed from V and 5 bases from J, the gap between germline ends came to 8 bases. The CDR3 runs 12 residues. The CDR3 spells CASSSSAYGYTF. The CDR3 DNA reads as TGCGCCAGCAGCTCAAGCGCTTATGGCTACACCTTC.